This T cell receptor beta chain came from a study of T cell changes during pregnancy in multiple sclerosis. This clone is a singleton in its sample. The protocol was immunoSEQ multiplex PCR, while the TCRdb copy is restricted to in-frame clones and leaves out a portion. The sample has approximately 53,000 clones, around 90% seen once. This TCR derives from a female donor with multiple sclerosis, enrolled in a pregnancy study. Sequenced material: CD4+ T cells from peripheral blood mononuclear cells, taken in the second trimester of pregnancy.

The CDR3 loop is CASSLGLAGTGELFF. DNA of the CDR3: TGTGCCAGCAGCTTGGGACTAGCAGGTACCGGGGAGCTGTTTTTT. The rearrangement uses TRBV7-2 and TRBJ2-2; 9 bases are shared with TRBD2. The V gene end was trimmed by 3 bases and the J gene end by 5 bases; junction bases not matched to a gene: 4. Germline CDR1 and CDR2: SGHTA and FQGNSA. This CDR3 is built from 15 residues.